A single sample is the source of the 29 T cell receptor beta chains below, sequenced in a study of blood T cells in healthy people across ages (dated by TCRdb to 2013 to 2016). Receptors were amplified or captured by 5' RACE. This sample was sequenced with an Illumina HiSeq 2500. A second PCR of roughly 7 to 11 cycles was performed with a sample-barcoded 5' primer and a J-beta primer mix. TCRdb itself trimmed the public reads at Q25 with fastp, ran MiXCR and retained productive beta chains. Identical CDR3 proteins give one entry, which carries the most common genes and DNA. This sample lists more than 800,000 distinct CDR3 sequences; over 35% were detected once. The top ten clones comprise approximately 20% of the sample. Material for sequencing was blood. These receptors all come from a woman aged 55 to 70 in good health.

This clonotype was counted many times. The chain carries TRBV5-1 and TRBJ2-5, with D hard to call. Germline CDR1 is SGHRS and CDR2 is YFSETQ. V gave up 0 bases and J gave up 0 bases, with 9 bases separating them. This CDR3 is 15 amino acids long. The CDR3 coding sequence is TGCGCCAGCAGCTTGGAGACCCTAAACCAAGAGACCCAGTACTTC. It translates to CASSLETLNQETQYF. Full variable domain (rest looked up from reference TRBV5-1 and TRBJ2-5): KAGVTQTPRYLIKTRGQQVTLSCSPISGHRSVSWYQQTPGQGLQFLFEYFSETQRNKGNFPGRFSGRQFSNSRSEMNVSTLELGDSALYLCASSLETLNQETQYFGPGTRLLVL.

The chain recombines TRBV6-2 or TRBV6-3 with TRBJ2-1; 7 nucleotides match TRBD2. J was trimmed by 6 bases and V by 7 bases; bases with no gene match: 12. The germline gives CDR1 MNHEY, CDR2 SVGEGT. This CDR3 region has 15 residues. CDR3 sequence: CASKKLAPDPNEQFF. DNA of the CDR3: TGTGCCAGCAAAAAACTAGCGCCTGATCCCAATGAGCAGTTCTTC.

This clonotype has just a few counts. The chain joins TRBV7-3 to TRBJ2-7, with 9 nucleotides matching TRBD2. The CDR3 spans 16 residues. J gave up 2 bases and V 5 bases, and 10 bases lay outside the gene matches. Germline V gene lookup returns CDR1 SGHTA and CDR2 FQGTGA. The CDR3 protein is CASSLSSASGTYEQYF. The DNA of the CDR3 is TGTGCCAGCAGCCTCTCCTCTGCTAGCGGGACCTACGAGCAGTACTTC.

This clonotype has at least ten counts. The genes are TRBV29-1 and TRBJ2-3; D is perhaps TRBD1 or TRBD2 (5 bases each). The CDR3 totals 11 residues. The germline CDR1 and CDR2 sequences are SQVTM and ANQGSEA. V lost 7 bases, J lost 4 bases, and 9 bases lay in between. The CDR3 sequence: CSGGSADTQYF. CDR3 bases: TGCAGCGGGGGGTCGGCAGATACGCAGTATTTT.

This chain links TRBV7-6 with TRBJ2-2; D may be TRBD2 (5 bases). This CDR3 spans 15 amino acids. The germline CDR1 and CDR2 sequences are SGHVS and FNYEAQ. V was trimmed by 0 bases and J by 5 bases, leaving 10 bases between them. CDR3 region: CASSLAQTGTGELFF. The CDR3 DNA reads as TGTGCCAGCAGCTTAGCGCAAACGGGGACCGGGGAGCTGTTTTTT. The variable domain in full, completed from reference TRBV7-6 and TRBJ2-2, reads GAGVSQSPRYKVTKRGQDVALRCDPISGHVSLYWYRQALGQGPEFLTYFNYEAQQDKSGLPNDRFSAERPEGSISTLTIQRTEQRDSAMYRCASSLAQTGTGELFFGEGSRLTVL.

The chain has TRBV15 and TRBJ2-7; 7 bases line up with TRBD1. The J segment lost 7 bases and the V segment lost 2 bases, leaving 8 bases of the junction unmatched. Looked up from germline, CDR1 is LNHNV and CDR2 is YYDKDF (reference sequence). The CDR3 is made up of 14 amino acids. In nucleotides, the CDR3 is TGTGCCACCAGCAGAAGGGGGCAGGGCGATGAGCAGTACTTC. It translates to CATSRRGQGDEQYF.

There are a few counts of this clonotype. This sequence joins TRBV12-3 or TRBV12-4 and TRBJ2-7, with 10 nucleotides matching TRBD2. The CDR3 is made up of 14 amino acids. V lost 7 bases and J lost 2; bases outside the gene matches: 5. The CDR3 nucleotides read TGTGCCAGCAAATCTAGCGGGAGTGCCTACGAGCAGTACTTC. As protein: CASKSSGSAYEQYF.

The CDR3 here is CATKWGNLPYGYTF. The CDR3 DNA follows: TGTGCCACCAAGTGGGGTAATCTTCCTTATGGCTACACCTTC. The J gene is TRBJ1-2, the V gene TRBV27; D is unclear. The CDR3 is 14 amino acids. Trimming removed 10 bases from V and 5 bases from J, with 20 bases in between. Per germline, CDR1 MNHEY and CDR2 SMNVEV (reference sequence).

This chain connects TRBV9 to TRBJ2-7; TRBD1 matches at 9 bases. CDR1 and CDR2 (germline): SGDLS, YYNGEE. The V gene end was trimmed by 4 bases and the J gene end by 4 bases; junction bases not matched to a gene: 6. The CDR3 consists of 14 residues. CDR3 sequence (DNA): TGTGCCAGCAGCAGGGGGGACAGGGTATACGAGCAGTACTTC. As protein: CASSRGDRVYEQYF.

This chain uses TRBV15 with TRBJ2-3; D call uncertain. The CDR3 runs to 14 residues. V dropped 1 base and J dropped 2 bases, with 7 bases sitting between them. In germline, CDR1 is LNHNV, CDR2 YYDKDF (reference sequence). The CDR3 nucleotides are TGTGCCACCAGCAGAGGCGGCTACACAGATACGCAGTATTTT. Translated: CATSRGGYTDTQYF.

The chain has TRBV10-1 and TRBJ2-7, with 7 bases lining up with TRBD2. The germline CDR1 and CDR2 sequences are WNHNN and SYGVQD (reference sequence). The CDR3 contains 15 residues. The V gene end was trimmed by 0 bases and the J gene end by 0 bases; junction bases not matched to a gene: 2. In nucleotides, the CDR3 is TGCGCCAGCAGTGAGTCCGGGGGGTCCTCCTACGAGCAGTACTTC. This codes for CASSESGGSSYEQYF.

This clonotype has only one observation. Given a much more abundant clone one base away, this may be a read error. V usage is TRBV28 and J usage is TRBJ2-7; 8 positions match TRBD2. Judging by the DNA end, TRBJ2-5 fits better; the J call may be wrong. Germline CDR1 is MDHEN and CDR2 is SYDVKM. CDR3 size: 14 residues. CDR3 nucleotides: TGTGCCAGCAGCCCTCTAGCGGGTGGAGGGACCCAGTACTTC. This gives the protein CASSPLAGGGTQYF.

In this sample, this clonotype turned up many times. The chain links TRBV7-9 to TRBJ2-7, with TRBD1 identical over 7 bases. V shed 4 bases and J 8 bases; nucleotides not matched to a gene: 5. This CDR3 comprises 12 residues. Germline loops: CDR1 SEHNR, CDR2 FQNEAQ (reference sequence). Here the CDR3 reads CASSSGQEKQYF. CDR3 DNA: TGTGCCAGCAGCTCCGGACAGGAAAAGCAGTACTTC.

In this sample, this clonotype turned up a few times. The DNA for the CDR3 is TGTGCCAGCAGCCAAGAAAGTGTACGGGAGGCTTACGAGCAGTACTTC. It specifies CASSQESVREAYEQYF. This chain links TRBV3-1 with TRBJ2-5; 7 bases are a match to TRBD2. The tail of the sequence fits TRBJ2-7 better, so the J call may be wrong. The CDR3 is made up of 16 amino acids. CDR1 is LGHDT, CDR2 YNNKEL, per germline (reference sequence).

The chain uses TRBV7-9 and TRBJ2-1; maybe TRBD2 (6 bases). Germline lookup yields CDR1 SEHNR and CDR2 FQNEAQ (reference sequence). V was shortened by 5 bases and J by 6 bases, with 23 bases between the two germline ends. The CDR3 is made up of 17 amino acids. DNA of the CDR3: TGTGCCAGCAGCAAAATCCGCGCGGGTAGCGGAACCAATGAGCAGTTCTTC. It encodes CASSKIRAGSGTNEQFF. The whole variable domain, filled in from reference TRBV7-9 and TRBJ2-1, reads DTGVSQNPRHKITKRGQNVTFRCDPISEHNRLYWYRQTLGQGPEFLTYFQNEAQLEKSRLLSDRFSAERPKGSFSTLEIQRTEQGDSAMYLCASSKIRAGSGTNEQFFGPGTRLTVL.

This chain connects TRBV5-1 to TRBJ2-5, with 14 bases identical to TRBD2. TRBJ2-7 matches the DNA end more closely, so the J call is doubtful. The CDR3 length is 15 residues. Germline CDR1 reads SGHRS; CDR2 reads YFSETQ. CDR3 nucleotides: TGCGCCAGCAGCAAGGGACTAGCGGGGGCCTACGAGCAGTACTTC. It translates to CASSKGLAGAYEQYF.

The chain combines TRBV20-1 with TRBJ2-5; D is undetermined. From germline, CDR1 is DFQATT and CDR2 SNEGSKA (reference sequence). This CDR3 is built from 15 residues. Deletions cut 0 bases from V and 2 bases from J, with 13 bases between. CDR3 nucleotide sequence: TGCAGTGCTAGAGAAGGGTCAATACCGCAAGAGACCCAGTACTTC. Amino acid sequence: CSAREGSIPQETQYF.

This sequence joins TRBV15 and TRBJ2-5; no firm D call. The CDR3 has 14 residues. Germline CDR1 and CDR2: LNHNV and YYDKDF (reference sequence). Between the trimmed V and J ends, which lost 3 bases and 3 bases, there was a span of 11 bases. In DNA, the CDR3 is TGTGCCACCAGCAGTTTAGCCAGAAAAGAGACCCAGTACTTC. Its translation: CATSSLARKETQYF. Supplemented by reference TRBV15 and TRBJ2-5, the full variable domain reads DAMVIQNPRYQVTQFGKPVTLSCSQTLNHNVMYWYQQKSSQAPKLLFHYYDKDFNNEADTPDNFQSRRPNTSFCFLDIRSPGLGDTAMYLCATSSLARKETQYFGPGTRLLVL.

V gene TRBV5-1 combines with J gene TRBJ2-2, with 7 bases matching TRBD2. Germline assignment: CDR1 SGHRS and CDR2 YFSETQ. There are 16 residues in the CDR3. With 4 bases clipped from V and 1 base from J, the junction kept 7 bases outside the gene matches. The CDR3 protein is CASSPLAGRNTGELFF. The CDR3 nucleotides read TGCGCCAGCAGCCCATTAGCGGGTAGGAACACCGGGGAGCTGTTTTTT.

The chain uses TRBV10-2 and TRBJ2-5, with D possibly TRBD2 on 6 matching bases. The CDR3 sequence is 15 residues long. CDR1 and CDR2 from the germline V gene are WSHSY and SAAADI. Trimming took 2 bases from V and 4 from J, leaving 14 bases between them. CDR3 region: CASSEPGGQGETQYF. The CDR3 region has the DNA TGCGCCAGCAGTGAGCCCGGAGGGCAGGGAGAGACCCAGTACTTC.

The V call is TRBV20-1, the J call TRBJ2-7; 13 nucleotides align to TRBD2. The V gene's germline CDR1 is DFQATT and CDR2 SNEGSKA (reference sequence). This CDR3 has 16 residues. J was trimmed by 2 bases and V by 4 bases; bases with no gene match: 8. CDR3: CSATPGLAGLTYEQYF. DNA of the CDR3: TGCAGTGCTACCCCGGGACTAGCGGGACTCACCTACGAGCAGTACTTC.

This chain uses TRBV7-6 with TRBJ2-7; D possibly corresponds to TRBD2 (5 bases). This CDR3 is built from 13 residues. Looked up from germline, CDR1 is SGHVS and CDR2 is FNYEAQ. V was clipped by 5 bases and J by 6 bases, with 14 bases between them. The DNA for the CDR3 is TGTGCCAGCAGCCAGATCCGGGGTTCCGAGCAGTACTTC. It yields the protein CASSQIRGSEQYF.

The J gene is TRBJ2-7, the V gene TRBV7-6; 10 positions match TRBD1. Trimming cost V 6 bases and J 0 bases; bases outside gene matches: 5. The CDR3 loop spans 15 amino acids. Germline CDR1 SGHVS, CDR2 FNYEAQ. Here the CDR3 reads CASRADRGPSYEQYF. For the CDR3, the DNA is TGTGCCAGCAGGGCCGACAGGGGGCCCTCCTACGAGCAGTACTTC.

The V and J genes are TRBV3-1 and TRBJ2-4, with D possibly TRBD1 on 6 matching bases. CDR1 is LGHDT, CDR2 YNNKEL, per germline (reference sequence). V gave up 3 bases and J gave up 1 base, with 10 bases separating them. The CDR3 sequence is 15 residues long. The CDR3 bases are TGTGCCAGCAGCCATCCAGGGGCGGCCAAAAACATTCAGTACTTC. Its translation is CASSHPGAAKNIQYF.

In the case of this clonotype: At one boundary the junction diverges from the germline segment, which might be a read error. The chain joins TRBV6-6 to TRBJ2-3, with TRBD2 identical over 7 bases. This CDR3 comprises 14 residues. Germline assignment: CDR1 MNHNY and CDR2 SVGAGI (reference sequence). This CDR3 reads CASRVLASTDTEYF. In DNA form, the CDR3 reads TGTGCCAGCAGGGTACTAGCGAGCACAGATACGGAGTATTTT.

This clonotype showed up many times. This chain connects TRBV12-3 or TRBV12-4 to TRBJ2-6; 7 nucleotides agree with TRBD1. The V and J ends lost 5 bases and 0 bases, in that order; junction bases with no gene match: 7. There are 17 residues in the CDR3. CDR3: CASSLQGQSSGANVLTF. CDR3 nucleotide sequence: TGTGCCAGCAGTCTGCAGGGACAGAGCTCTGGGGCCAACGTCCTGACTTTC.

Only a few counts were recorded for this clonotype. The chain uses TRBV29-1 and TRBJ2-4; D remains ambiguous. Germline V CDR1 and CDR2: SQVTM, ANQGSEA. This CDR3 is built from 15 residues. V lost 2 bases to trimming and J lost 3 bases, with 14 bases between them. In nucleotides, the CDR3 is TGCAGCGTTGAACAAACTGGCTTTGGCAAAAACATTCAGTACTTC. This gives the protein CSVEQTGFGKNIQYF.

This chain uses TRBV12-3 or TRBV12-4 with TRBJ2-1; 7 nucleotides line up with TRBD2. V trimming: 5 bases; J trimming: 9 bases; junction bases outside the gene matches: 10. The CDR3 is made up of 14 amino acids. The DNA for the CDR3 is TGTGCCAGCAGTGCTAGCGGAACGACGGGTGAGCAGTTCTTC. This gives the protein CASSASGTTGEQFF.

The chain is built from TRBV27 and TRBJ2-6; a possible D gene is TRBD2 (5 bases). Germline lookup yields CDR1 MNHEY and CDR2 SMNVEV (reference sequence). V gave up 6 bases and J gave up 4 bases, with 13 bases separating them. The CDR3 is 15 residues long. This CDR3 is CASRILESGANVLTF. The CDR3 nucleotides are TGTGCCAGCAGGATACTAGAGTCCGGGGCCAACGTCCTGACTTTC.